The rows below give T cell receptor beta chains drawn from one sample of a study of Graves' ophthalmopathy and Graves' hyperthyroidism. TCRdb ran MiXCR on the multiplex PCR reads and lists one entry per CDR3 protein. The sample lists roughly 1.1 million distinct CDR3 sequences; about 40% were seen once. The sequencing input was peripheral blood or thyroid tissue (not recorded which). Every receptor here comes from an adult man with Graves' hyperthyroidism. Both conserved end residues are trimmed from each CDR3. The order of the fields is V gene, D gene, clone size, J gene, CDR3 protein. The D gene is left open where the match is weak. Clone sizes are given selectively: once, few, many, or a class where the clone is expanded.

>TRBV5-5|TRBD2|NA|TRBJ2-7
ASSSIAGDYEQY
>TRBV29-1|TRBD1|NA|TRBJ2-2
SGGTGAAGELF
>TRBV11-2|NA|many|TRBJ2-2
ASSLPTRQRTTGELF
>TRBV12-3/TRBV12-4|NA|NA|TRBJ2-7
ASSMMASYEEQY
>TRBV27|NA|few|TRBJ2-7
ASSFKETYEQY
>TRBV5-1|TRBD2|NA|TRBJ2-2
ASSFGGAGGELF
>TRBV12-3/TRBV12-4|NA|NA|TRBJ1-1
ATQVAGTEAF
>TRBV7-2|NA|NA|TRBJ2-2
ASSLDRRGGELF
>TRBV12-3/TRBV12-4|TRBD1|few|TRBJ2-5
ASSLEQGNWGETQY
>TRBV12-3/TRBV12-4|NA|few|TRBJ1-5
ASSLGRAGGPQH
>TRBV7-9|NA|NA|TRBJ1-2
TSSSLLTPGYT
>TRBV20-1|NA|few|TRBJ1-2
SARHRGALPYGYT
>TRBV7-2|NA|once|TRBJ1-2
ASSVSASQGYT
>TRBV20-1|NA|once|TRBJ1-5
SAEGQGNQPHH
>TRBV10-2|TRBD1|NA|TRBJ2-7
ASSDSGTGGLRSEQY
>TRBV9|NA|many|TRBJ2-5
ASSETQGPRETQY
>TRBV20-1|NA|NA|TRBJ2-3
SARPPADTQY
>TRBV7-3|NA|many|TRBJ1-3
ASSLRGPNSGNTIY
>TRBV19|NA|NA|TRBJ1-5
ASSRRGAQPQH
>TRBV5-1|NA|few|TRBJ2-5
ASGLGGSPEETQY
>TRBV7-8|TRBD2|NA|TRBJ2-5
ASSPRLAGRAETQY
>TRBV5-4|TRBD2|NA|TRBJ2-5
ASSSPGLAGSETQY